Below, 26 T cell receptor beta chains from the same sample are listed, as sequenced in a study of response to subunit inactivated influenza vaccine. TCRdb re-called the RT-PCR reads through MiXCR, storing one row per CDR3 protein. This sample has 500,000 to 550,000 distinct CDR3 sequences; 6% to 9% occur once, and the top ten carry 10% to 15%. The starting material was PBMCs from blood, obtained around 2 years after vaccination. The receptors were sampled from a man between 50 and 69 years old who received an inactivated influenza vaccine.

This clonotype was observed a few times. The chain has TRBV3-1 and TRBJ2-1, with 10 positions matching TRBD2. This CDR3 region has 14 residues. V was clipped by 3 bases and J by 8 bases; unmatched bases: 4. Germline CDR1 reads LGHDT; CDR2 reads YNNKEL (reference sequence). The CDR3 DNA sequence: TGTGCCAGCAGCCATATGACTAGCGGGCATGAGCAGTTCTTC. It codes for CASSHMTSGHEQFF.

This clonotype came up many times. The genes are TRBV24-1 and TRBJ2-7; 9 bases line up with TRBD1. The junction had 4 bases not matched to a gene; V was cut back by 2 bases and J by 6 bases. This CDR3 contains 14 residues. Per germline, CDR1 KGHDR and CDR2 SFDVKD. This CDR3 is CATSDWGTGSEQYF. The CDR3 bases are TGTGCCACCAGTGATTGGGGGACAGGGAGCGAGCAGTACTTC.

This clonotype showed up many times. The V gene is TRBV6-1, the J gene TRBJ2-1; 11 bases fit TRBD2. The CDR3 consists of 15 residues. In germline, CDR1 is MNHNS, CDR2 SASEGT. V trimming: 8 bases; J trimming: 6 bases; junction bases outside the gene matches: 9. This chain's CDR3 is CASSLTSGRLNEQFF. For the CDR3, the DNA is TGTGCCAGCTCGTTAACTAGCGGGAGACTCAATGAGCAGTTCTTC.

In this sample, this clonotype turned up many times. The rearrangement links TRBV12-3 or TRBV12-4 to TRBJ1-2, with D perhaps matching TRBD1 (5 bases). The length of the CDR3 is 12 residues. The germline V and J ends were trimmed by 6 bases and 0 bases, with 5 bases remaining between them. The CDR3 bases are TGTGCCAGCAGGGACACTAACTATGGCTACACCTTC. Protein product: CASRDTNYGYTF.

V and J are TRBV7-8 and TRBJ2-3, with 8 bases lining up with TRBD2. From germline, CDR1 is SGHVS and CDR2 FQNEAQ. The CDR3 runs to 15 residues. V was pared by 5 bases and J by 5 bases, with 9 bases of the junction left unmatched. The CDR3 region is CASSQEREFRDTQYF. As DNA, the CDR3 is TGTGCCAGCAGCCAAGAGCGGGAGTTCAGAGATACGCAGTATTTT. Complete variable domain (other parts from reference TRBV7-8 and TRBJ2-3): GAGVSQSPRYKVAKRGQDVALRCDPISGHVSLFWYQQALGQGPEFLTYFQNEAQLDKSGLPSDRFFAERPEGSVSTLKIQRTQQEDSAVYLCASSQEREFRDTQYFGPGTRLTVL.

This clonotype occurred a few times. CDR3 DNA: TGTGCATCCAGAGGGGGGGCCTCCTATACGCAGTATTTT. It encodes CASRGGASYTQYF. This chain uses TRBV28 with TRBJ2-3, with D possibly being TRBD2 (7 bases). From germline, CDR1 is MDHEN and CDR2 SYDVKM. This CDR3 has 13 amino acids.

This clonotype came up a few times. The chain joins TRBV2 to TRBJ1-6; D is unresolved. The V end lost 1 base, the J end lost 5 bases, and 12 bases lay between the germline ends. The CDR3 runs 16 residues. The germline V gene has CDR1 SNHLY and CDR2 FYNNEI. The CDR3 region is CASSEGSGLNNSPLHF. As DNA, the CDR3 is TGTGCCAGCAGTGAAGGGAGCGGCCTAAATAATTCACCCCTCCACTTT.

This clonotype occurred a few times. V and J are TRBV12-3 or TRBV12-4 and TRBJ2-1; D could derive from TRBD1 or TRBD2 (6 bases each). The CDR3 totals 18 residues. V dropped 1 base and J dropped 0 bases, with 16 bases sitting between them. CDR3 coding DNA: TGTGCCAGCAGTTTAGGGGGATGGGGGGCGAGCTCCTACAATGAGCAGTTCTTC. Its protein product is CASSLGGWGASSYNEQFF.

The chain combines TRBV27 with TRBJ2-2; maybe TRBD2 (6 bases). CDR1 MNHEY and CDR2 SMNVEV come from the germline V gene (reference sequence). Trimming removed 3 bases from V and 3 bases from J, with 14 bases in between. The CDR3 length is 16 residues. The CDR3 region is CASSFTGLEYTGELFF. DNA for the CDR3: TGTGCCAGCAGTTTTACGGGACTGGAATACACCGGGGAGCTGTTTTTT.

CDR3 nucleotides: TGTGCCTGGAGCCGGGGGGGAACAGATACGCAGTATTTT. Translation: CAWSRGGTDTQYF. J is TRBJ2-3 and V is TRBV30; TRBD2 matches 8 bases. The germline gives CDR1 GTSNPN, CDR2 SVGIG (reference sequence). The CDR3 is 13 amino acids. Unmatched junction bases numbered 2, after V lost 3 bases and J lost 3 bases.

The V and J genes are TRBV20-1 and TRBJ2-2; TRBD2 aligns across 8 bases. Trimming took 1 base from V and 4 from J; bases not matched to a gene: 8. Germline V gene lookup returns CDR1 DFQATT and CDR2 SNEGSKA (reference sequence). The CDR3 length is 16 residues. The CDR3: CSARGFGAGGTGELFF. Here the CDR3 DNA reads TGCAGTGCTAGAGGATTTGGGGCGGGAGGCACCGGGGAGCTGTTTTTT.

The J gene is TRBJ1-2, the V gene TRBV3-1; tentatively, D is TRBD1 (5 bases). The CDR3 totals 14 residues. V gave up 4 bases and J gave up 5 bases, with 14 bases separating them. Germline CDR1 is LGHDT and CDR2 is YNNKEL (reference sequence). CDR3 nucleotides: TGTGCCAGCAGCCTTCTCGGAGGGGTTTATGGCTACACCTTC. Translation: CASSLLGGVYGYTF. The variable domain in full, with the rest retrieved from reference TRBV3-1 and TRBJ1-2, is DTAVSQTPKYLVTQMGNDKSIKCEQNLGHDTMYWYKQDSKKFLKIMFSYNNKELIINETVPNRFSPKSPDKAHLNLHINSLELGDSAVYFCASSLLGGVYGYTFGSGTRLTVV.

In its sample, this clonotype was seen many times. V and J are TRBV12-3 or TRBV12-4 and TRBJ1-1; D is unclear. This CDR3 is built from 15 residues. V gave up 2 bases and J gave up 6 bases, with 16 bases separating them. The CDR3 DNA is TGTGCCAGCAGTTTACGACACCCCGCCATGGCTGAAGCTTTCTTT. It translates to CASSLRHPAMAEAFF.

This clonotype turned up a few times. The rearrangement uses TRBV4-3 and TRBJ2-7, with 8 bases matching TRBD1. This CDR3 comprises 15 residues. Per germline, CDR1 LGHNA and CDR2 YSLEER. Trimming removed 0 bases from V and 2 bases from J; junction bases left unmatched: 3. The CDR3 reads CASSQEGQGTYEQYF. CDR3 bases: TGCGCCAGCAGCCAAGAAGGACAGGGTACCTACGAGCAGTACTTC.

This clonotype was recorded a few times. This sequence joins TRBV10-1 and TRBJ2-5; D is undetermined. V shed 3 bases and J shed 5 bases, with 10 bases lying between them. This CDR3 region has 13 residues. CDR1 and CDR2 (germline): WNHNN, SYGVQD (reference sequence). CDR3 loop: CASSDSNRETQYF. CDR3 nucleotides: TGCGCCAGCAGTGACTCGAACCGGGAGACCCAGTACTTC.

This clonotype appeared a single time. The chain couples TRBV7-8 to TRBJ2-6; no definite D call. CDR1 and CDR2 (germline): SGHVS, FQNEAQ. With 11 bases removed from V and 3 bases from J, the gap between germline ends came to 11 bases. There are 13 residues in the CDR3. As DNA, the CDR3 is TGTGCCTGGGGTTTTTTTGGGGCCAACGTCCTGACTTTC. Protein product: CAWGFFGANVLTF.

This sequence joins TRBV7-2 and TRBJ1-5; TRBD1 matches at 7 bases. The J segment lost 0 bases and the V segment lost 8 bases, leaving 4 bases of the junction unmatched. CDR1 SGHTA and CDR2 FQGNSA come from the germline V gene. This CDR3 region has 14 residues. CDR3 region: CASGTEYSNQPQHF. The CDR3 nucleotides read TGTGCCAGCGGGACAGAGTATAGCAATCAGCCCCAGCATTTT. The whole variable domain, filled in from reference TRBV7-2 and TRBJ1-5, reads GAGVSQSPSNKVTEKGKDVELRCDPISGHTALYWYRQSLGQGLEFLIYFQGNSAPDKSGLPSDRFSAERTGGSVSTLTIQRTQQEDSAVYLCASGTEYSNQPQHFGDGTRLSIL.

The V gene is TRBV28, the J gene TRBJ2-6; 11 bases fit TRBD1. The CDR3 spans 18 residues. Germline CDR1 and CDR2: MDHEN and SYDVKM. Trimming cost V 8 bases and J 1 base; bases outside gene matches: 10. The CDR3 is CASVPQGQGVSGANVLTF. CDR3 sequence (DNA): TGTGCCAGCGTCCCCCAGGGACAGGGGGTTTCTGGGGCCAACGTCCTGACTTTC. Full variable domain (rest looked up from reference TRBV28 and TRBJ2-6): DVKVTQSSRYLVKRTGEKVFLECVQDMDHENMFWYRQDPGLGLRLIYFSYDVKMKEKGDIPEGYSVSREKKERFSLILESASTNQTSMYLCASVPQGQGVSGANVLTFGAGSRLTVL.

Many counts were recorded for this clonotype. J is TRBJ1-1 and V is TRBV7-2; 8 nucleotides line up with TRBD1. From germline, CDR1 is SGHTA and CDR2 FQGNSA. The CDR3 totals 15 residues. The ends lost 5 bases at V and 0 bases at J; junction bases unmatched: 5. In nucleotides, the CDR3 is TGTGCCAGCAGCATCTACAGGGGGTTGAACACTGAAGCTTTCTTT. Encoded protein: CASSIYRGLNTEAFF.

This clonotype has ten or more counts. The CDR3 region is CSARAVRGRDYNEQFF. The CDR3 DNA reads TGCAGTGCTAGAGCGGTCAGGGGGCGCGACTACAATGAGCAGTTCTTC. The rearrangement links TRBV20-1 to TRBJ2-1; 8 nucleotides match TRBD1. The CDR3 is 16 amino acids. CDR1 DFQATT and CDR2 SNEGSKA come from the germline V gene (reference sequence). J lost 3 bases, V lost 1 base, and 8 bases had no gene match.

This clonotype was detected a few times. The genes are TRBV6-2 or TRBV6-3 and TRBJ1-4; no clear D gene. Trimming took 2 bases from V and 6 from J, leaving 10 bases between them. Germline lookup yields CDR1 MNHEY and CDR2 SVGEGT. The CDR3 has 14 amino acids. DNA of the CDR3: TGTGCCAGCAGTTACCTGGGGAGAGATGAAAAACTGTTTTTT. The encoded protein is CASSYLGRDEKLFF.

V usage is TRBV5-6 and J usage is TRBJ2-7; 7 nucleotides agree with TRBD2. Germline-derived CDR1 and CDR2 are SGHDT and YYEEEE. J was trimmed by 3 bases and V by 3 bases; bases with no gene match: 6. This CDR3 is built from 14 residues. The CDR3, as DNA: TGTGCCAGCAGCTCGTTGACTAGCAGCTACGAGCAGTACTTC. Translated, it gives CASSSLTSSYEQYF.

The rearrangement uses TRBV7-2 and TRBJ1-6; maybe TRBD1 (5 bases). CDR1 SGHTA and CDR2 FQGNSA come from the germline V gene. Deletions cut 3 bases from V and 3 bases from J, with 12 bases between. This CDR3 comprises 16 residues. In DNA, the CDR3 is TGTGCCAGCAGCTTTCGGGCGGGGGACTATAATTCACCCCTCCACTTT. It yields the protein CASSFRAGDYNSPLHF.

The chain has TRBV7-2 and TRBJ2-3; possibly TRBD2 for D (6 bases). The CDR3 runs 16 residues. V dropped 1 base and J dropped 4 bases, with 15 bases sitting between them. Looked up from germline, CDR1 is SGHTA and CDR2 is FQGNSA. CDR3 sequence (DNA): TGTGCCAGCAGCTTAGATGTCGGGAGTGGGGCAGATACGCAGTATTTT. It specifies CASSLDVGSGADTQYF.

This clonotype was seen a few times. The chain is built from TRBV5-1 and TRBJ2-7, with TRBD1 matching over 7 bases. CDR3 size: 15 residues. Germline assignment: CDR1 SGHRS and CDR2 YFSETQ. The V gene end was trimmed by 0 bases and the J gene end by 4 bases; junction bases not matched to a gene: 7. The CDR3 spells CASSLVLQGPYEQYF. The CDR3 coding sequence is TGCGCCAGCAGCTTGGTGTTACAGGGGCCGTACGAGCAGTACTTC.

This clonotype was detected a few times. V is TRBV6-5 and J is TRBJ2-7; a possible D gene is TRBD2 (6 bases). The germline V gene has CDR1 MNHEY and CDR2 SVGAGI. The germline V and J ends were trimmed by 3 bases and 0 bases, with 12 bases remaining between them. The CDR3 is 15 residues long. Here the CDR3 DNA reads TGTGCCAGCAGTTATGGGGGGTCTAGCTCCTACGAGCAGTACTTC. This sequence encodes CASSYGGSSSYEQYF.